Here is one T cell receptor beta chain with its context. Its matching antigen is unknown. The sample comes from a study of radiotherapy plus CTLA-4 blockade in lung cancer. Study-level information: Among patients, 15% to 20% showed objective responses, and 25% to 35% had disease control.

Study-wide results and caveats: With interferon-beta, early dynamics of blood T cell clones were reported to best predict response. TCR clones from tumors expanded in blood after radiotherapy plus ipilimumab.

V lost 0 bases to trimming and J lost 8 bases; unmatched junction nucleotides: 3. The CDR3 totals 13 residues. From germline, CDR1 is MNHNY and CDR2 SVGAGI (reference sequence). Chemo-refractory metastatic non-small-cell lung cancer patients were treated with focal radiation plus CTLA-4 blockade with ipilimumab. Sequencing used immunoSEQ multiplex PCR; TCRdb keeps in-frame clones, though not all of them. The sample lists 25,000 to 30,000 clones, around four fifths seen once, with 24% in the top ten. Sequences were derived from peripheral blood, sampled from a patient treated with radiotherapy plus ipilimumab. The gene calls are TRBV6-6 and TRBJ1-2; 7 bases map to TRBD1. The source is a human donor with non-small cell lung cancer that progressed on radiotherapy plus ipilimumab. CDR3 region: CASSYSDREGYTF. DNA of the CDR3: TGTGCCAGCAGTTACTCAGACAGGGAGGGCTACACCTTC.